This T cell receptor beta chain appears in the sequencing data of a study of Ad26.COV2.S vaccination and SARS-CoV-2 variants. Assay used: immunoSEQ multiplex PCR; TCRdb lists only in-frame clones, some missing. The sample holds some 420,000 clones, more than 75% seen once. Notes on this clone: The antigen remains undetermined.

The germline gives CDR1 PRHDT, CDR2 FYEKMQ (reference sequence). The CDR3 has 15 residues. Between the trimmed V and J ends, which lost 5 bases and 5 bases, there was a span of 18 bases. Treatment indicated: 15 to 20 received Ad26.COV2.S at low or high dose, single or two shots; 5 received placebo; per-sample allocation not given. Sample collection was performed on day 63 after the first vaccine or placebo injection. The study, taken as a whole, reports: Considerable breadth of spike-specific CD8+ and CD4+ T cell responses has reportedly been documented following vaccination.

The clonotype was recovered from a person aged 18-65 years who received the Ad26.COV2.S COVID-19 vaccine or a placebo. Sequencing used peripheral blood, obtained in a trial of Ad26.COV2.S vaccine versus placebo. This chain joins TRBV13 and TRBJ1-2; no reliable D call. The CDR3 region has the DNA TGTGCCAGCAGCCAAGCTGGGCCGGGGAATTATGGCTACACCTTC. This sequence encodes CASSQAGPGNYGYTF.